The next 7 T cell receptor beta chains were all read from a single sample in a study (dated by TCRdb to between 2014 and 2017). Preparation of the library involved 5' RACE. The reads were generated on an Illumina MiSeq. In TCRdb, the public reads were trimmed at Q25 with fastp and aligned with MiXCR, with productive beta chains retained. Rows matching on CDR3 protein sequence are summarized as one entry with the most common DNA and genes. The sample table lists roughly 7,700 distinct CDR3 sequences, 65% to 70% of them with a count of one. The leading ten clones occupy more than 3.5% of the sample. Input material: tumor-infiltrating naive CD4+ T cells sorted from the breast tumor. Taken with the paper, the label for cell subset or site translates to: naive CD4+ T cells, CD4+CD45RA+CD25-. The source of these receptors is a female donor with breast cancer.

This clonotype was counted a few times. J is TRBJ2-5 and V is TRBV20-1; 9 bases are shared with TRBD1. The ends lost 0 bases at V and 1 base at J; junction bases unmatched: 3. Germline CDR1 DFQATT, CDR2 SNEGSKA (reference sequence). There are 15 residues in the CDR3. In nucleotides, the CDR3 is TGCAGTGCTAGAGATTCACAGGGGGCCCAAGAGACCCAGTACTTC. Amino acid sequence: CSARDSQGAQETQYF.

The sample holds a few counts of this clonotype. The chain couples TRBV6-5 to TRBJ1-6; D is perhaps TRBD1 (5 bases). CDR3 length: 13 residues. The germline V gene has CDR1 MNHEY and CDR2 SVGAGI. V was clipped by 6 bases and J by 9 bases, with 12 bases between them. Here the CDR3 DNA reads TGTGCCAGCAGCTGGACACCAGGTTCACCCCTCCACTTT. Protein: CASSWTPGSPLHF.

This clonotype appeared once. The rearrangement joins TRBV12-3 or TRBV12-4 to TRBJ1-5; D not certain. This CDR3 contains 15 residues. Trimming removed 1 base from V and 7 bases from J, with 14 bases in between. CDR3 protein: CASSLGAKGGQPQHF. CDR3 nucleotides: TGTGCCAGCAGTTTAGGGGCTAAAGGTGGCCAGCCCCAGCATTTT.

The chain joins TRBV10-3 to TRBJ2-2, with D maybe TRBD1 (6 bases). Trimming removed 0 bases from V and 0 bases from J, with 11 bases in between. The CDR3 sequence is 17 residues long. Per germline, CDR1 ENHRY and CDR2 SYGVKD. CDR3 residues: CAISESSAGANTGELFF. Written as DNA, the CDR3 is TGTGCCATCAGTGAGTCATCGGCAGGGGCGAACACCGGGGAGCTGTTTTTT.

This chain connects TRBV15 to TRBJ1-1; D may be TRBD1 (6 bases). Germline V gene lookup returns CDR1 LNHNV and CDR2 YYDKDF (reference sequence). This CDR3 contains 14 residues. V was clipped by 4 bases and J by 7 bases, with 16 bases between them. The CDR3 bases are TGTGCCACCAGCATCGACAGGAATATGGGTGAAGCTTTCTTT. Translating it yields CATSIDRNMGEAFF. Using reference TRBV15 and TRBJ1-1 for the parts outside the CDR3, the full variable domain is DAMVIQNPRYQVTQFGKPVTLSCSQTLNHNVMYWYQQKSSQAPKLLFHYYDKDFNNEADTPDNFQSRRPNTSFCFLDIRSPGLGDTAMYLCATSIDRNMGEAFFGQGTRLTVV.

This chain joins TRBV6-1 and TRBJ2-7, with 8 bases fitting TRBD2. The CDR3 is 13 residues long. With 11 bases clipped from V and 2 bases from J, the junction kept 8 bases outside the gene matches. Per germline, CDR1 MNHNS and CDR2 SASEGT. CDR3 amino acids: CAADSGVAYEQYF. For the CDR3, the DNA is TGTGCCGCTGATAGCGGGGTAGCCTACGAGCAGTACTTC.

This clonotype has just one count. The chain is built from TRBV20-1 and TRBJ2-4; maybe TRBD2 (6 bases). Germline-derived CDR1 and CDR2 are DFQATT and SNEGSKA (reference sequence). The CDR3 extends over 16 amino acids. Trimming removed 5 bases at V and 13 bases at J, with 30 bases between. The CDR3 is CSAPQIQTSLGNEQYF. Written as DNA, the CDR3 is TGCAGTGCTCCCCAAATTCAAACTAGCTTGGGCAATGAGCAGTACTTC.